This TCR beta chain was captured in a study of T cell responses to AZD1222 COVID-19 vaccine. The method was immunoSEQ multiplex PCR; TCRdb's version includes in-frame clones alone and lacks a portion of them. Of about 86,000 clones listed, 88% were seen once; the top ten hold 6.9%. Of note for this clone: Antigen specificity is unknown.

Analyses pooled second doses at about 4 or about 12 weeks. This CDR3 comprises 14 residues. Trimming cost V 0 bases and J 5 bases, with 10 bases left between them. From germline, CDR1 is WNHNN and CDR2 SYGVQD (reference sequence). General study points: Regions 160-218 and 743-854 dominated among vaccine-associated CD4 TCRs spanning spike. In all cases, repertoires were sampled only after the peak T cell response. Seropositivity was recorded at baseline in only 6 or 7 AZD1222 recipients.

Sequencing used peripheral blood, obtained 28 days after the second AZD1222 dose. The origin of this receptor is an adult who received the AZD1222 COVID-19 vaccine. V is TRBV10-1 and J is TRBJ2-5; the D gene could be TRBD1 or TRBD2 (5 bases each). CDR3 protein: CASSESRGWETQYF. DNA for the CDR3: TGCGCCAGCAGTGAGTCGAGGGGATGGGAGACCCAGTACTTC.